One T cell receptor beta chain is described in this entry. Its antigen is unknown. This sample stems from a study of cytomegalovirus exposure and HLA in healthy donors. Broader study findings: Altogether, 150 to 200 TCR beta chains were recorded as cytomegalovirus-associated. Specificity for CMV antigens was confirmed in vitro for three of the CMV-associated chains. While the bulk of TCR sequences proved rare, some public TCRs turned up in many donors. Using the classifier, cytomegalovirus status was reportedly diagnosed with high specificity and sensitivity.

Clones were read by immunoSEQ multiplex PCR, and TCRdb kept only the in-frame ones, dropping some. This repertoire shows 100,000 to 130,000 clones, approximately 86% found once; its top ten account for approximately 2.9%. The CDR3 is made up of 14 amino acids. Germline CDR1 SNHLY, CDR2 FYNNEI. With 7 bases clipped from V and 6 bases from J, the junction kept 10 bases outside the gene matches. The receptor comes from a woman under 30 in good health and CMV-seronegative. The sequenced sample was PBMCs. The chain couples TRBV2 to TRBJ1-2, with 8 bases that match TRBD1. The CDR3 reads CASKGQGVIDGYTF. The DNA for the CDR3 is TGTGCCAGCAAAGGACAGGGTGTCATCGATGGCTACACCTTC.